Listed here is a single TCR beta chain. Its matching antigen is unknown. Regarding treatment: roughly 19 received Ad26.COV2.S at low or high dose, single or two shots; roughly 5 received placebo; per-sample allocation not given. Samples were taken on day 63 after the first vaccine or placebo injection. This sample stems from a study of Ad26.COV2.S vaccination and SARS-CoV-2 variants. Across the study: Among those in the COV1001 Ad26.COV2.S trial arm was the donor. General study points: It was reported that spike-specific CD8+ and CD4+ T cell responses were substantially broad after vaccination. Vaccine recipients posted higher spike-specific TCR breadth than their placebo counterparts.

Here immunoSEQ multiplex PCR was the method, and the copy in TCRdb shows in-frame clones only, minus some. The table lists about 400,000 clones, about 89% of them singletons. The germline V and J ends were trimmed by 11 bases and 0 bases, with 16 bases remaining between them. Germline V CDR1 and CDR2: MDHEN, SYDVKM. This CDR3 is built from 14 residues. The source is a person between 18 and 65 years old who received the Ad26.COV2.S COVID-19 vaccine or a placebo. The rearrangement uses TRBV28 and TRBJ1-2; D gene ambiguous. The input for sequencing was peripheral blood, taken in a trial of Ad26.COV2.S vaccine versus placebo. The CDR3 sequence is CAATPMPTNYGYTF. The CDR3 nucleotides are TGTGCCGCAACTCCGATGCCTACTAACTATGGCTACACCTTC.